The clone carrying this T cell receptor beta chain was seen a single time. The sample belongs to a study of CD8+ T cells in alopecia areata. RNA extraction and reverse transcription yielded cDNA as sequencing template. TCRdb keeps only in-frame clones here, not all; method: immunoSEQ multiplex PCR. The sample has 110,000 to 150,000 clones, 82% seen once. V lost 1 base and J lost 8, with 14 bases in between. Germline CDR1 SQVTM, CDR2 ANQGSEA. The CDR3 is 13 amino acids. Described treatment: oral pan-JAK inhibitor, 5-10 mg twice daily. The clonotype originates from a human donor with alopecia areata. The rearrangement joins TRBV29-1 to TRBJ1-1; D is uncertain. The sample here was CD8+ T cells sorted from blood, taken at week 4, from a patient treated with tofacitinib. For the CDR3, the DNA is TGCAGCGTTGAAGGAGGCGGTAGAGCGGAAGCTTTCTTT. Its translation: CSVEGGGRAEAFF.